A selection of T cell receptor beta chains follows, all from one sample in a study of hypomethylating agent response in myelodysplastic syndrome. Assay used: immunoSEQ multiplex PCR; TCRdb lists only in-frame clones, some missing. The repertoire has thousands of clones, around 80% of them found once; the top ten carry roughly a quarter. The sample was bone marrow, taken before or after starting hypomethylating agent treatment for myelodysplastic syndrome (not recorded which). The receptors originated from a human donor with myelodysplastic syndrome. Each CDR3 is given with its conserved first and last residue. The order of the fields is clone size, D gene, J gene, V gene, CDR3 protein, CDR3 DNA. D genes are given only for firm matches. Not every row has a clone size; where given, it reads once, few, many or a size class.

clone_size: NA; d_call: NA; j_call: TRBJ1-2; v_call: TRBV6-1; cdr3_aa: CASSSSQGHYGYTF; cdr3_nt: TGTGCCAGCAGTTCATCCCAGGGACACTATGGCTACACCTTC
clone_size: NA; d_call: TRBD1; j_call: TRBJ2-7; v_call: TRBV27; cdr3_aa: CASSGQGSYEQYF; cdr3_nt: TGTGCCAGCAGCGGACAGGGATCCTACGAGCAGTACTTC
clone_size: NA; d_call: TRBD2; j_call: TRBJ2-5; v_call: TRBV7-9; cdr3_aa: CASSRLAERQETQYF; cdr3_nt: TGTGCCAGCAGCCGACTAGCGGAAAGGCAAGAGACCCAGTACTTC
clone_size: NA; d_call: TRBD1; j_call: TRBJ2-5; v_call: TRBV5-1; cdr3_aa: CASSMDRRTGETQYF; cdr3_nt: TGCGCCAGCAGCATGGACCGACGGACAGGAGAGACCCAGTACTTC
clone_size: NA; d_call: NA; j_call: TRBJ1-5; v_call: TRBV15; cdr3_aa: CATSREGSNQPQHF; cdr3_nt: TGTGCCACCAGCAGAGAAGGGTCCAATCAGCCCCAGCATTTT
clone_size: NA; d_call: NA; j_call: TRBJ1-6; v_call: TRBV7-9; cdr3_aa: CASSLATQGLHF; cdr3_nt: TGTGCCAGCAGCTTAGCGACTCAGGGCCTCCACTTT
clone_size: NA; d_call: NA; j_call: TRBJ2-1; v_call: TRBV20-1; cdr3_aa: CSASGDNEQFF; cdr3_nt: TGCAGTGCTAGTGGGGACAATGAGCAGTTCTTC
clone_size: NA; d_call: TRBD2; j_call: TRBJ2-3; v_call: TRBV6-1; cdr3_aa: CASSVSSGSRTDTQYF; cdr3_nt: TGTGCCAGCAGTGTGTCTAGCGGGAGTAGGACAGATACGCAGTATTTT
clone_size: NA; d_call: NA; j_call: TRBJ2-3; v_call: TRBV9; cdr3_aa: CASSVGLGPTDTQYF; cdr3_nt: TGTGCCAGCAGCGTAGGGTTAGGCCCGACAGATACGCAGTATTTT
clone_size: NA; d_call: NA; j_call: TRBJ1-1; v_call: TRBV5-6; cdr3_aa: CASSLNGRVAFF; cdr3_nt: TGTGCCAGCAGCTTGAATGGCAGGGTGGCTTTCTTT
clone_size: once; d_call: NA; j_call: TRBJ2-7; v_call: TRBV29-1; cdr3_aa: CSVDSVAGASYEQYF; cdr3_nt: TGCAGCGTTGATTCGGTGGCGGGGGCTTCCTACGAGCAGTACTTC
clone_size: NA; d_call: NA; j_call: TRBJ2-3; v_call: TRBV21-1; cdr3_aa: CASSKRGLPGRTDTQYF; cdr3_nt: TGTGCCAGCAGCAAAAGGGGACTGCCCGGGAGGACAGATACGCAGTATTTT
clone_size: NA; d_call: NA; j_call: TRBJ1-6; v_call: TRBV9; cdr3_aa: CASSVGYRPSHNSPLHF; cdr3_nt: TGTGCCAGCAGCGTAGGATACAGACCCTCCCATAATTCACCCCTCCACTTT
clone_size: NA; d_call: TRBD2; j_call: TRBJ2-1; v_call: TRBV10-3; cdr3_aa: CAISESGSDNEQFF; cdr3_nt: TGTGCCATCAGTGAGAGCGGGAGCGACAATGAGCAGTTCTTC
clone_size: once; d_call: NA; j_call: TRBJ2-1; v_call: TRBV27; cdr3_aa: CASGTFNEQFF; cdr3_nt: TGTGCCAGCGGGACTTTCAATGAGCAGTTCTTC
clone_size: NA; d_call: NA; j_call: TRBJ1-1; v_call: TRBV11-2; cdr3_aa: CASSLRLDKSLVTEAFF; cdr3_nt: TGTGCCAGCAGCTTAAGGTTGGACAAGTCCCTAGTCACTGAAGCTTTCTTT
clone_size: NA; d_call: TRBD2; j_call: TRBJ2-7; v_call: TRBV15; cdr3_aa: CATSLGGRINEQYF; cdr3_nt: TGTGCCACCAGCTTGGGGGGGAGGATCAACGAGCAGTACTTC
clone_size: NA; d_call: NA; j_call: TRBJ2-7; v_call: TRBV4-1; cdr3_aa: CASSQVAGAGAEQYF; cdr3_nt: TGCGCCAGCAGCCAAGTAGCCGGGGCCGGGGCCGAGCAGTACTTC
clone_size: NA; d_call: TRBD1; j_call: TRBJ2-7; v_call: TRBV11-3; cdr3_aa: CASSLVGTGLRDEQYF; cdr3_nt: TGTGCCAGCAGCTTAGTCGGGACAGGGCTAAGGGACGAGCAGTACTTC
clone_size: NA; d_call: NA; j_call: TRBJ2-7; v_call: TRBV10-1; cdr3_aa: CASSERTAPYEQYF; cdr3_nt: TGCGCCAGCAGTGAGCGGACAGCCCCCTACGAGCAGTACTTC
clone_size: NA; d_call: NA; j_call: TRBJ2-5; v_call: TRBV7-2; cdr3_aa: CASSLELTQGETQYF; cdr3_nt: TGTGCCAGCAGCTTAGAGTTGACTCAGGGAGAGACCCAGTACTTC
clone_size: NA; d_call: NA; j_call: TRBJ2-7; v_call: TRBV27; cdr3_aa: CASRDLSRFGQYF; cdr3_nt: TGTGCCAGCAGAGACCTATCCCGGTTCGGGCAGTACTTC
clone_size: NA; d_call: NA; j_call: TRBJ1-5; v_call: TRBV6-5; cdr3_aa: CASSYDGNQPQHF; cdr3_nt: TGTGCCAGCAGTTACGATGGCAATCAGCCCCAGCATTTT
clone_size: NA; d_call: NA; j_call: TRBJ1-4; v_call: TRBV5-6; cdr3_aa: CASSLGTRRLNEKLFF; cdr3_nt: TGTGCCAGCAGCTTGGGAACAAGGAGACTTAATGAAAAACTGTTTTTT
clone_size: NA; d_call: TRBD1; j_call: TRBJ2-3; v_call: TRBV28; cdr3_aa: CASRGDRWLQYF; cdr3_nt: TGTGCCAGCAGGGGGGACAGGTGGTTGCAGTATTTT
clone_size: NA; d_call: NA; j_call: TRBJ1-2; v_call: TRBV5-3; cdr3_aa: CARSPRINYGYTF; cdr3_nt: TGTGCCAGAAGCCCAAGAATTAACTATGGCTACACCTTC
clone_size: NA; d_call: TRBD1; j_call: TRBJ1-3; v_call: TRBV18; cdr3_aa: CASSPLPDRENGNTIYF; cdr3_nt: TGTGCCAGCTCACCACTACCGGACAGGGAGAATGGAAACACCATATATTTT
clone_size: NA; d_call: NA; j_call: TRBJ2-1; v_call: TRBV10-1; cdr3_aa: CASSPRLLRRNEQFF; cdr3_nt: TGCGCCAGCAGTCCCCGACTCCTCCGGCGGAATGAGCAGTTCTTC
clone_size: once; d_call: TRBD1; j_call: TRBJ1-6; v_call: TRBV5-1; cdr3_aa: CASRSGQENSPLHF; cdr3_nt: TGCGCCAGCAGATCAGGACAGGAGAATTCACCCCTCCACTTT
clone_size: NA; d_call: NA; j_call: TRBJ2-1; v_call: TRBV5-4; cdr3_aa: CASSLALSVGQFF; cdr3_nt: TGTGCCAGCAGCTTGGCCCTATCAGTGGGGCAGTTCTTC
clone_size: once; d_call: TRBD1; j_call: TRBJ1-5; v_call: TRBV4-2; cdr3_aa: CASSQGQGNQPQHF; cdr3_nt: TGTGCCAGCAGCCAAGGACAGGGGAATCAGCCCCAGCATTTT
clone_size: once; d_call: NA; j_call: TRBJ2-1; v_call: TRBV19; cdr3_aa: CASSIRQQSNEQFF; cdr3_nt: TGTGCCAGTAGTATTCGACAGCAATCAAATGAGCAGTTCTTC
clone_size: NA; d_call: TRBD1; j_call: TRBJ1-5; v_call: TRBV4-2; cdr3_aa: CASSQVAWDRDQPQHF; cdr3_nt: TGTGCCAGCAGCCAAGTTGCGTGGGACAGGGATCAGCCCCAGCATTTT
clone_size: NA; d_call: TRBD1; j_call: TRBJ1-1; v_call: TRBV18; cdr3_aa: CASSQGARTEAFF; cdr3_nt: TGTGCCAGCTCACAGGGGGCGAGGACTGAAGCTTTCTTT
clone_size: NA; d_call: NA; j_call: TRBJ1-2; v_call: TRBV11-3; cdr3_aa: CASSLASGRRGGYTF; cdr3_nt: TGTGCCAGCAGCTTAGCGTCAGGCCGGAGAGGGGGCTACACCTTC
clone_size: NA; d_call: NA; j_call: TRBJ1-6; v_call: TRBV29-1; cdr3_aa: CSVRSLINSPLHF; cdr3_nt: TGCAGCGTGCGGAGCCTAATAAATTCACCCCTCCACTTT
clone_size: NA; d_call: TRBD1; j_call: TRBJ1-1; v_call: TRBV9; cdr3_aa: CASSVGAGGSNTEAFF; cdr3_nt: TGTGCCAGCAGCGTAGGTGCAGGGGGCTCGAACACTGAAGCTTTCTTT
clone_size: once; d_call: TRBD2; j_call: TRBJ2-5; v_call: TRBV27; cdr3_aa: CASSSTTSGRTETQYF; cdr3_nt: TGTGCCAGCAGTTCCACGACTAGCGGGAGGACAGAGACCCAGTACTTC
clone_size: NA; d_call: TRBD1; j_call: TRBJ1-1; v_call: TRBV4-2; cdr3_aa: CASSQRGQGASTEAFF; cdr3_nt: TGTGCCAGCAGCCAAAGGGGACAGGGGGCAAGCACTGAAGCTTTCTTT
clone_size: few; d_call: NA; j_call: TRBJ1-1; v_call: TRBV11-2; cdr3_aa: CASSLDWRSTEAFF; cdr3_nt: TGTGCCAGCAGCTTAGATTGGAGGAGCACTGAAGCTTTCTTT
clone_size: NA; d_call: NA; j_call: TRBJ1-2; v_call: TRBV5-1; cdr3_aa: CASSPPSTAYGYTF; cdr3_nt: TGCGCCAGCAGCCCCCCAAGCACAGCATATGGCTACACCTTC
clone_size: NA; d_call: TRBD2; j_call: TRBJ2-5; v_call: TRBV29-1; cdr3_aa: CSVGPSGWEETQYF; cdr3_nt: TGCAGCGTTGGCCCTAGCGGGTGGGAAGAGACCCAGTACTTC
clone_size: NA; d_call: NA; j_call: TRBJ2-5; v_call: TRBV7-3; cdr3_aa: CASSKSTGPQETQYF; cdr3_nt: TGTGCCAGCAGTAAATCCACCGGGCCCCAGGAGACCCAGTACTTC
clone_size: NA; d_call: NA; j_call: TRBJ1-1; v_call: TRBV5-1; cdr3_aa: CASSLEGNSEAFF; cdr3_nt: TGCGCCAGCAGCTTGGAGGGGAATTCTGAAGCTTTCTTT
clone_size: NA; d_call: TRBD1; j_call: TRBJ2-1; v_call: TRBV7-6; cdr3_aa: CASSYRTGYGNEQFF; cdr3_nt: TGTGCCAGCAGCTACCGGACAGGGTATGGCAATGAGCAGTTCTTC
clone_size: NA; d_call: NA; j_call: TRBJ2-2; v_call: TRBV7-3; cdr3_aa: CASSSTAGGLVHTGELFF; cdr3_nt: TGTGCCAGCAGCTCTACGGCCGGCGGGCTCGTTCACACCGGGGAGCTGTTTTTT
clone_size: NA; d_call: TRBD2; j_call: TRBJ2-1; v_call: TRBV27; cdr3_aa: CASSLTAAGGLGEQFF; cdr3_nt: TGTGCCAGCAGTTTAACGGCGGCGGGAGGGCTAGGCGAGCAGTTCTTC
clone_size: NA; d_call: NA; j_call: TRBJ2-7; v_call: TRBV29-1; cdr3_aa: CSVGLQVPLPILYEQYF; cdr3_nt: TGCAGCGTTGGGTTACAAGTGCCTCTGCCAATCCTCTACGAGCAGTACTTC
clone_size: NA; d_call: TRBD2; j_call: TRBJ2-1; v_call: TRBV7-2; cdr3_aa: CASSFPRGQRGGQYEQFF; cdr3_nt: TGTGCCAGCAGCTTCCCCCGGGGGCAGCGGGGGGGCCAGTATGAGCAGTTCTTC
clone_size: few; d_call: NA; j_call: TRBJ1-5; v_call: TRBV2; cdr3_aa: CASSEGSNQPQHF; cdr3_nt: TGTGCCAGCAGTGAAGGGAGCAATCAGCCCCAGCATTTT
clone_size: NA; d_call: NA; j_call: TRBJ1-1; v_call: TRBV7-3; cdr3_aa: CASSQHQGNTEAFF; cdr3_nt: TGTGCCAGCAGCCAACACCAGGGAAACACTGAAGCTTTCTTT
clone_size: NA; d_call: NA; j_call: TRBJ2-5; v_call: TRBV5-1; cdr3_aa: CASSIQGGGQETQYF; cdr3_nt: TGCGCCAGCAGCATCCAAGGGGGGGGGCAAGAGACCCAGTACTTC
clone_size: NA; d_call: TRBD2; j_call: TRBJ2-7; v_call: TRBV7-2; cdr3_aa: CASSGRDAGLARTYEQYF; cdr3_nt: TGTGCCAGCAGCGGCCGGGACGCTGGACTAGCGCGTACCTACGAGCAGTACTTC
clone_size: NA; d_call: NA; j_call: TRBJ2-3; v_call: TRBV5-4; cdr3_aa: CASSLAGGPDTQYF; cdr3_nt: TGTGCCAGCAGCTTGGCCGGGGGGCCAGATACGCAGTATTTT
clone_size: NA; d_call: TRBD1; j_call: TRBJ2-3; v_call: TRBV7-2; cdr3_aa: CASSRDRVSDTQYF; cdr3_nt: TGTGCCAGCAGCCGGGACAGGGTATCAGATACGCAGTATTTT
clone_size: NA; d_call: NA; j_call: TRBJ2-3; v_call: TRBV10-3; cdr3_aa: CAIRQEGMADTQYF; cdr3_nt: TGTGCCATCAGGCAGGAGGGAATGGCAGATACGCAGTATTTT
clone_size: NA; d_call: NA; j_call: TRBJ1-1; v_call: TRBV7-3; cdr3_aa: CASSLAGDTEAFF; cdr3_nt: TGTGCCAGCAGCTTAGCAGGAGACACTGAAGCTTTCTTT
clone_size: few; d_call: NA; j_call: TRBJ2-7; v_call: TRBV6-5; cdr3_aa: CASSQDGYEQYF; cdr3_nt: TGTGCCAGCAGCCAGGACGGCTACGAGCAGTACTTC
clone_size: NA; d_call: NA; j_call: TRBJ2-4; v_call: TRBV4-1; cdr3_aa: CASSQEQGEGDIQYF; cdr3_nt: TGCGCCAGCAGCCAGGAACAGGGGGAGGGGGACATTCAGTACTTC